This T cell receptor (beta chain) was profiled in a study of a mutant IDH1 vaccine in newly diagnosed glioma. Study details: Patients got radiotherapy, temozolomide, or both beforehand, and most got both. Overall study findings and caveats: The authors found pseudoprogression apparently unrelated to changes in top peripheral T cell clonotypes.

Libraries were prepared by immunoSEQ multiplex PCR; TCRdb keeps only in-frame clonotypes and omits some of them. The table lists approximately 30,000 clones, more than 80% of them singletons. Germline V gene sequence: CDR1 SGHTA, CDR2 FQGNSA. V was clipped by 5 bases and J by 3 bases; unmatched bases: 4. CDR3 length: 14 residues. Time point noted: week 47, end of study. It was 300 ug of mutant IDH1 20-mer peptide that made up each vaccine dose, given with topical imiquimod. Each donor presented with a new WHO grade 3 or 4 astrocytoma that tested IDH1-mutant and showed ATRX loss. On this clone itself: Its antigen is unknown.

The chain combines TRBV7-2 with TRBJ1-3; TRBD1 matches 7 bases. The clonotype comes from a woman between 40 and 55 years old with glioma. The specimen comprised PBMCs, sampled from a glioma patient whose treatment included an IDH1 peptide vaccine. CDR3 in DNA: TGTGCCAGCAGCCCTACAGGGGTTGGAAACACCATATATTTT. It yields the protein CASSPTGVGNTIYF.